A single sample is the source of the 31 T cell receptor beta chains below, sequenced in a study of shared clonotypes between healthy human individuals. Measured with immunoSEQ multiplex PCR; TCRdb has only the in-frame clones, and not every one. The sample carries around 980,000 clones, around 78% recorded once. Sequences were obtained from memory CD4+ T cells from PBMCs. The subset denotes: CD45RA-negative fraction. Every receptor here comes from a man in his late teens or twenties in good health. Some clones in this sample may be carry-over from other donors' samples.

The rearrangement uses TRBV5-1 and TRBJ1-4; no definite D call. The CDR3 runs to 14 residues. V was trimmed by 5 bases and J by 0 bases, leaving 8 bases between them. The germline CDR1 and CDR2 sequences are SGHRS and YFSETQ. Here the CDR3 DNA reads TGCGCCAGCAGGCAGCTTGCAACTAATGAAAAACTGTTTTTT. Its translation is CASRQLATNEKLFF.

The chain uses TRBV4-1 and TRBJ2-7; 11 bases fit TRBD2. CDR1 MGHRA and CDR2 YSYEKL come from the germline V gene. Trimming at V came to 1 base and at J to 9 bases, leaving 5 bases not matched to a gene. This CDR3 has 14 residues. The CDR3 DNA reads TGCGCCAGCAGCCAAGGACTAGCGGGGCAGGGGCAGTACTTC. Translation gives CASSQGLAGQGQYF.

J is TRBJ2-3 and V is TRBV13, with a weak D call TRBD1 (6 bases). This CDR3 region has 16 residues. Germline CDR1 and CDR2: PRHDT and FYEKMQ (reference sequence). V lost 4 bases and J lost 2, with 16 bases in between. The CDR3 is CASSSPLQGFTDTQYF. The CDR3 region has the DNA TGTGCCAGCAGCTCCCCCTTACAGGGTTTCACAGATACGCAGTATTTT.

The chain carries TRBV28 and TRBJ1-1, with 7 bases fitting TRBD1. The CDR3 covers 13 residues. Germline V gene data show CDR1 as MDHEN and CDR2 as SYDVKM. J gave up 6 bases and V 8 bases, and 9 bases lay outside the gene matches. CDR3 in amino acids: CASEEGAPPEAFF. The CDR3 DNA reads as TGTGCCAGCGAGGAGGGGGCTCCTCCTGAAGCTTTCTTT.

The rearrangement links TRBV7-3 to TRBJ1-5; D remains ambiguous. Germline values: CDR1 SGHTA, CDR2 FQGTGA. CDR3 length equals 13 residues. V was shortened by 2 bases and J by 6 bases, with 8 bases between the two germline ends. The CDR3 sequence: CASSLEAGQPQHF. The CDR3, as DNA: TGTGCCAGCAGCTTAGAGGCAGGTCAGCCCCAGCATTTT.

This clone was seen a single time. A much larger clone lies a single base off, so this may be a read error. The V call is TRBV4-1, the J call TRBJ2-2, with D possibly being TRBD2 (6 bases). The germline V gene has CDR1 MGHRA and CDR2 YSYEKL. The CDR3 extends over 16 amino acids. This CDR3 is CAGSQSGLGNTGELFF. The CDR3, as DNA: TGCGCCGGCAGCCAAAGCGGGCTCGGGAACACCGGGGAGCTGTTTTTT.

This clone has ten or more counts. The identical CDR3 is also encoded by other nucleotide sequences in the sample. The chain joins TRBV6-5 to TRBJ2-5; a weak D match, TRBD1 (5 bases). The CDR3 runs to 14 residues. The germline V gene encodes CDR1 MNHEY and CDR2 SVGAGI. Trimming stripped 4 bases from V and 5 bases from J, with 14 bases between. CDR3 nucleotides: TGTGCCAGCAGTTCCTTGACAGTCGGGGAGACCCAGTACTTC. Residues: CASSSLTVGETQYF.

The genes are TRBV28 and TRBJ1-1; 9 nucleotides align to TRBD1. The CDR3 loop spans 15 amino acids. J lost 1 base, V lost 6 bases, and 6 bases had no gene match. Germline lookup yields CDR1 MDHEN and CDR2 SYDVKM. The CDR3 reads CASRLRTGANTEAFF. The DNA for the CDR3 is TGTGCCAGCAGGCTCAGGACAGGGGCGAACACTGAAGCTTTCTTT.

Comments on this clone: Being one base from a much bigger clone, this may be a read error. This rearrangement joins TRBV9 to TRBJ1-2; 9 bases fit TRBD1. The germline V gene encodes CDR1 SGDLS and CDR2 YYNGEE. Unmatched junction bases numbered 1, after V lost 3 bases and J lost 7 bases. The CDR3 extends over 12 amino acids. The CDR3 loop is CASSATGGGYTF. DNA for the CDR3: TGTGCCAGCAGCGCGACAGGGGGTGGCTACACCTTC.

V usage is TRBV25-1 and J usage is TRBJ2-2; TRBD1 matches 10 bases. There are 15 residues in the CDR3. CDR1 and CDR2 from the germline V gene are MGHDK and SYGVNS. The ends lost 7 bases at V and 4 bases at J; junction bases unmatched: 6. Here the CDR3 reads CASKGGQGSTGELFF. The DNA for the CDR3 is TGTGCCAGCAAAGGGGGACAGGGGTCCACCGGGGAGCTGTTTTTT.

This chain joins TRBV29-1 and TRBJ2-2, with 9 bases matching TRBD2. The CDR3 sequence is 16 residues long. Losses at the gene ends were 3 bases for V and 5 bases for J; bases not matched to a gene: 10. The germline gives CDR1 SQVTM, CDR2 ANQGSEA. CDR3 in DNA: TGCAGCGTTGAGAATAGCGGGGGCCCCATTACCGGGGAGCTGTTTTTT. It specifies CSVENSGGPITGELFF.

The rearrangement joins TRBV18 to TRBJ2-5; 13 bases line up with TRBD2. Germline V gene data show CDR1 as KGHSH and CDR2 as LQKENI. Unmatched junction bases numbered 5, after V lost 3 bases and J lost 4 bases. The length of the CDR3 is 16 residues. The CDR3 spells CASSPGLAGAGETQYF. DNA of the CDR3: TGTGCCAGCTCACCCGGACTAGCGGGAGCGGGAGAGACCCAGTACTTC.

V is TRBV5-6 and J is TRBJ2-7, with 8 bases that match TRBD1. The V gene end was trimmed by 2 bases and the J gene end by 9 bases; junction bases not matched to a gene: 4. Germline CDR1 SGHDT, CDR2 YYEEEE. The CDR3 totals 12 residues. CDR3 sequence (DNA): TGTGCCAGCAGCTTAAGGACAGGGAGGCAGTACTTC. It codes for CASSLRTGRQYF.

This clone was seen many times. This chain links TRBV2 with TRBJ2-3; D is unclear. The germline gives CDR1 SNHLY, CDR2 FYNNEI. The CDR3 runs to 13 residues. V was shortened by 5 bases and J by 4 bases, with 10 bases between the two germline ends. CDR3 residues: CASSSLEADTQYF. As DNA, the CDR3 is TGTGCCAGCAGTAGTCTAGAGGCAGATACGCAGTATTTT.

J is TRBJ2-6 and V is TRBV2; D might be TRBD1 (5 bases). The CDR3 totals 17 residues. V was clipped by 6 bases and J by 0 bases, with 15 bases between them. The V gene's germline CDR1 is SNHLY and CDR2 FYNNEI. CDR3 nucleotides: TGTGCCAGCAGAGGCGGACACGGTCGCTCTGGGGCCAACGTCCTGACTTTC. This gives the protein CASRGGHGRSGANVLTF. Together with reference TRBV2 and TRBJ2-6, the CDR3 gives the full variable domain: EPEVTQTPSHQVTQMGQEVILRCVPISNHLYFYWYRQILGQKVEFLVSFYNNEISEKSEIFDDQFSVERPDGSNFTLKIRSTKLEDSAMYFCASRGGHGRSGANVLTFGAGSRLTVL.

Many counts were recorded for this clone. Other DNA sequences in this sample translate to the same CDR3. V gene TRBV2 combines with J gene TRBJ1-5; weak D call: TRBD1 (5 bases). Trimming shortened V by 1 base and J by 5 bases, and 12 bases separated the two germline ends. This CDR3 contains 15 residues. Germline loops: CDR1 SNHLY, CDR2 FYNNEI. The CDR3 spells CASSEGRRVDQPQHF. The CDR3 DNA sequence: TGTGCCAGCAGTGAAGGGCGCAGGGTAGATCAGCCCCAGCATTTT.

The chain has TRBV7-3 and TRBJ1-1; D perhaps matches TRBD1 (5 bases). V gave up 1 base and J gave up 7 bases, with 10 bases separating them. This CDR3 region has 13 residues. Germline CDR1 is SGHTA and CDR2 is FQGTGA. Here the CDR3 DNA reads TGTGCCAGCAGCTTAAACTTGGGGGGTGAAGCTTTCTTT. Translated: CASSLNLGGEAFF.

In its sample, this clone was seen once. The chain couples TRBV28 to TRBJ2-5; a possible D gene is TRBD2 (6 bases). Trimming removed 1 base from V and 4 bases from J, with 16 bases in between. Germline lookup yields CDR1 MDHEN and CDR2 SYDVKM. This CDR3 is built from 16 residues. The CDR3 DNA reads TGTGCCAGCAGTTTATACAGTAGGAGGAGGGGAGAGACCCAGTACTTC. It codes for CASSLYSRRRGETQYF.

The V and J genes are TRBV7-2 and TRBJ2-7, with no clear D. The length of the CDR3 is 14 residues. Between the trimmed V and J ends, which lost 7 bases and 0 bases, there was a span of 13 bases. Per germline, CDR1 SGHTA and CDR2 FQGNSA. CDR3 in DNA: TGTGCCAGCAACCTGGACGGATCCTCCTACGAGCAGTACTTC. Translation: CASNLDGSSYEQYF. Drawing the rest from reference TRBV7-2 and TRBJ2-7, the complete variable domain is GAGVSQSPSNKVTEKGKDVELRCDPISGHTALYWYRQSLGQGLEFLIYFQGNSAPDKSGLPSDRFSAERTGGSVSTLTIQRTQQEDSAVYLCASNLDGSSYEQYFGPGTRLTVT.

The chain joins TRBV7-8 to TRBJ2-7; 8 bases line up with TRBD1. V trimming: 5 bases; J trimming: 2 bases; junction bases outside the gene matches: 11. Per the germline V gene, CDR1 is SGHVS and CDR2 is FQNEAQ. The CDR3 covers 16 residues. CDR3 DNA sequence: TGTGCCAGCAGCCAGGGGGCCTCCGTCGATCCCTACGAGCAGTACTTC. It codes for CASSQGASVDPYEQYF. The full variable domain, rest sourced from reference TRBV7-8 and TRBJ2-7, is GAGVSQSPRYKVAKRGQDVALRCDPISGHVSLFWYQQALGQGPEFLTYFQNEAQLDKSGLPSDRFFAERPEGSVSTLKIQRTQQEDSAVYLCASSQGASVDPYEQYFGPGTRLTVT.

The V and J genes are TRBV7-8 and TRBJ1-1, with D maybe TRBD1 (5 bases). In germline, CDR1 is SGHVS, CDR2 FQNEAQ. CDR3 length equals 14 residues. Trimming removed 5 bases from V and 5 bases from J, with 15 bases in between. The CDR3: CASSADTGWTEAFF. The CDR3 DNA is TGTGCCAGCAGCGCGGACACCGGGTGGACTGAAGCTTTCTTT.

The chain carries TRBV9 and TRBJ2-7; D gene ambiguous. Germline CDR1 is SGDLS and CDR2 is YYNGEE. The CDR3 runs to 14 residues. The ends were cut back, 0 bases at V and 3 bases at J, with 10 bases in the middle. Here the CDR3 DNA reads TGTGCCAGCAGCGTAGAGTTAGGGAACTACGAGCAGTACTTC. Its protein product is CASSVELGNYEQYF.

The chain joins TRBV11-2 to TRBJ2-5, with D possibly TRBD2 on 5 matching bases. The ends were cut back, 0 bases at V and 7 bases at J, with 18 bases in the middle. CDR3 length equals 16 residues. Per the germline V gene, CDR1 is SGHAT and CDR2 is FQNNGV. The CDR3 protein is CASSLDKNLARGTQYF. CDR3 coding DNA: TGTGCCAGCAGCTTAGATAAGAACCTAGCCCGGGGGACCCAGTACTTC.

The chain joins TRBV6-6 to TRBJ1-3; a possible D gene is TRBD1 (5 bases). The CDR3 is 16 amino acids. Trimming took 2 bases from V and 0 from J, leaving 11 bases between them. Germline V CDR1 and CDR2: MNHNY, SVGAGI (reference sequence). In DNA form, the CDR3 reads TGTGCCAGCAGTTACGGGACCACAAGCTCTGGAAACACCATATATTTT. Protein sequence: CASSYGTTSSGNTIYF.

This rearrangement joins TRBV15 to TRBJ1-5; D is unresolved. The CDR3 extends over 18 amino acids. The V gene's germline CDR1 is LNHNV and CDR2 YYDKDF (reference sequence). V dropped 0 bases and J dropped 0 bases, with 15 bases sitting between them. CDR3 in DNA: TGTGCCACCAGCAGAGACCAGTCGAGGTTATATAGCAATCAGCCCCAGCATTTT. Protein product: CATSRDQSRLYSNQPQHF.

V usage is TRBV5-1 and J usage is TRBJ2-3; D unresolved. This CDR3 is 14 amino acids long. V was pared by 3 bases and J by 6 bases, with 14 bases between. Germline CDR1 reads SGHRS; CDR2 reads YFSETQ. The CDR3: CASSSGSISDTQYF. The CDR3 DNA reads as TGCGCCAGCAGCTCCGGGTCCATAAGTGATACGCAGTATTTT.

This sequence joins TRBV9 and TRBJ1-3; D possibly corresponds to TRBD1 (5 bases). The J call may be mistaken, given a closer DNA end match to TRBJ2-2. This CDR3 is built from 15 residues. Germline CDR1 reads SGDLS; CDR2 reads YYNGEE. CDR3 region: CASSVPGTGGGELFF. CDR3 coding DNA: TGTGCCAGCAGCGTACCGGGCACAGGTGGCGGGGAGCTGTTTTTT.

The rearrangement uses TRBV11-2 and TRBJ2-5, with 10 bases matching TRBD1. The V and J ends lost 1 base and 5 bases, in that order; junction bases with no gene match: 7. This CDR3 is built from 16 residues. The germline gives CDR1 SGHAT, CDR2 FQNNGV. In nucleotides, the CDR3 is TGTGCCAGCAGCTTAGTTAGGACAGGGGGAGGCGAGACCCAGTACTTC. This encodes CASSLVRTGGGETQYF.

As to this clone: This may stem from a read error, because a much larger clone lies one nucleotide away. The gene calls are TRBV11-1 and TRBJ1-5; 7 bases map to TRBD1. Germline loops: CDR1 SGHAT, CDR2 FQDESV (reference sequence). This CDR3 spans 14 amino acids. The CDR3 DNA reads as TGTGCCAGCTCGGCAGGGGGAGGTAATCAGTCCCAGCATTTT. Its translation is CASSAGGGNQSQHF.

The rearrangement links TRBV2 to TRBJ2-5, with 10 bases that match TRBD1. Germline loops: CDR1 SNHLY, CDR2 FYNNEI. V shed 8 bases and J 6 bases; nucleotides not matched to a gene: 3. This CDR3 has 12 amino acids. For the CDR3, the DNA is TGTGCCAGCGCAGACAGGGGGCAGACCCAGTACTTC. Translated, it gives CASADRGQTQYF.

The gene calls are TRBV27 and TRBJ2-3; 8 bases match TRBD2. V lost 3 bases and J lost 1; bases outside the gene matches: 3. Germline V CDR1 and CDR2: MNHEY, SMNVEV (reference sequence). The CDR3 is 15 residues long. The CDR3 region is CASSFSGIRTDTQYF. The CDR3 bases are TGTGCCAGCAGTTTTAGCGGGATCCGCACAGATACGCAGTATTTT.